The entry below gives a single T cell receptor beta chain sequence along with its context. Its specificity is not known. This record comes from a study of cytomegalovirus exposure and HLA in healthy donors. The study, taken as a whole, reports: The dataset shows that most TCR sequences were rare, while some public TCRs occurred in many donors. Apparent HLA restriction characterized most CMV-associated TCR beta chains in a later analysis.

This CDR3 has 14 residues. Trimming took 1 base from V and 4 from J; bases not matched to a gene: 5. From germline, CDR1 is SGHNT and CDR2 YYREEE (reference sequence). The study ran its PCR with 60 Vbeta and 13 Jbeta primers. Per the authors' pipeline: In a later analysis, around 10 million of approximately 81 million unique beta chains occurred in at least two donors. TCRdb keeps only in-frame clones here, not all; method: immunoSEQ multiplex PCR. V, J and clone size reflect that table, while D and trimming were determined from the DNA. The sample carries 160,000 or so clones, approximately 86% recorded once.

The sequenced sample was PBMCs. This chain links TRBV5-4 with TRBJ2-7; TRBD2 aligns across 7 bases. The receptor's source is a woman between 50 and 59 years old in good health and CMV-seropositive. CDR3 residues: CASSLRGREYEQYF. DNA for the CDR3: TGTGCCAGCAGCTTGCGAGGGAGGGAATACGAGCAGTACTTC.